Each of the 29 T cell receptor beta chains below was sequenced from the same sample in a study of T-cell memory formation after mild COVID-19. TCRdb reprocessed the 5' RACE reads with MiXCR, giving one entry per CDR3 protein. The sample consists of around 340,000 distinct CDR3 sequences, about 15% of them appearing once. The sample comprised PBMCs or a T cell subset sorted from them (not recorded which). These receptors originate from a man aged 18 to 30 who had mild COVID-19 (a few samples of this study predate the infection). Cell type and time point are not known.

The chain is built from TRBV11-2 and TRBJ1-6; D is perhaps TRBD1 (6 bases). V dropped 5 bases and J dropped 9 bases, with 17 bases sitting between them. The CDR3 length is 15 residues. Germline V gene data show CDR1 as SGHAT and CDR2 as FQNNGV. DNA of the CDR3: TGTGCCAGCAGCCGCACAGGGTTAGATCGTTCACCCCTCCACTTT. Protein product: CASSRTGLDRSPLHF.

The chain combines TRBV4-3 with TRBJ2-4, with unresolved D. CDR3 length: 18 residues. V lost 0 bases and J lost 0, with 15 bases in between. Germline lookup yields CDR1 LGHNA and CDR2 YSLEER. CDR3 amino acids: CASSQEIRDGLAKNIQYF. The CDR3 nucleotides read TGCGCCAGCAGCCAAGAGATAAGGGATGGCTTAGCCAAAAACATTCAGTACTTC.

In this sample, this clonotype turned up many times. This chain uses TRBV7-2 with TRBJ2-1, with a weak D call TRBD1 (6 bases). The CDR3 is 16 residues long. V was cut by 0 bases and J by 8 bases, with 17 bases left in between. Germline V CDR1 and CDR2: SGHTA, FQGNSA. The CDR3 sequence: CASSLAYRNRVDEQFF. DNA for the CDR3: TGTGCCAGCAGCTTAGCGTATCGGAACAGGGTTGATGAGCAGTTCTTC.

The rearrangement links TRBV2 to TRBJ1-4; D gene uncertain. This CDR3 has 14 residues. Germline assignment: CDR1 SNHLY and CDR2 FYNNEI. Trimming left V 8 bases short and J 3 bases short, with 13 bases between. CDR3 amino acids: CASEVGWANEKLFF. In DNA form, the CDR3 reads TGTGCCAGCGAGGTTGGGTGGGCTAATGAAAAACTGTTTTTT.

This clonotype was found many times. The chain carries TRBV27 and TRBJ1-1, with 9 nucleotides matching TRBD1. The CDR3 has 14 residues. The germline CDR1 and CDR2 sequences are MNHEY and SMNVEV (reference sequence). Unmatched junction bases numbered 8, after V lost 2 bases and J lost 10 bases. The DNA of the CDR3 is TGTGCCAGCAGTTTAAACACAGGGGGCAGGGTAGCTTTCTTT. This codes for CASSLNTGGRVAFF.

The chain carries TRBV4-3 and TRBJ2-1, with TRBD2 identical over 8 bases. Germline values: CDR1 LGHNA, CDR2 YSLEER. The CDR3 covers 13 residues. V lost 0 bases, J lost 10 bases, and 2 bases stayed unmatched. CDR3 sequence: CASSQDRGGEQFF. DNA for the CDR3: TGCGCCAGCAGCCAAGATCGGGGGGGCGAGCAGTTCTTC.

The chain carries TRBV7-2 and TRBJ1-1; a possible D gene is TRBD1 (5 bases). V was trimmed by 2 bases and J by 3 bases, leaving 10 bases between them. The CDR3 runs 14 residues. The germline V gene has CDR1 SGHTA and CDR2 FQGNSA. CDR3 DNA: TGTGCCAGCAGCTTATTTGGGGGGGACACTGAAGCTTTCTTT. It codes for CASSLFGGDTEAFF. The variable domain in full, completed from reference TRBV7-2 and TRBJ1-1, reads GAGVSQSPSNKVTEKGKDVELRCDPISGHTALYWYRQSLGQGLEFLIYFQGNSAPDKSGLPSDRFSAERTGGSVSTLTIQRTQQEDSAVYLCASSLFGGDTEAFFGQGTRLTVV.

The table lists this clonotype with a few counts. This chain links TRBV5-1 with TRBJ2-1; no clear D. The V end was cut by 0 bases, the J end by 0 bases, with 10 bases between. The CDR3 has 16 residues. In germline, CDR1 is SGHRS, CDR2 YFSETQ. The CDR3 region has the DNA TGCGCCAGCAGCTTGGTGGTGGGTCTCTCCTACAATGAGCAGTTCTTC. As protein: CASSLVVGLSYNEQFF.

The V gene is TRBV14, the J gene TRBJ1-2; D remains unclear. CDR3 length: 14 residues. Germline CDR1 SGHDN, CDR2 FVKESK. The V end was cut by 3 bases, the J end by 8 bases, with 16 bases between. Written as DNA, the CDR3 is TGTGCCAGCAGCCATCGGCCGAATCCAGAAGGCTACACCTTC. It translates to CASSHRPNPEGYTF.

The rearrangement uses TRBV7-9 and TRBJ1-2, with no clear D. Germline V gene data show CDR1 as SEHNR and CDR2 as FQNEAQ (reference sequence). Trimming pared 5 bases from V and 3 bases from J, leaving 10 bases between. This CDR3 has 13 residues. The CDR3 here is CASSKVDYYGYTF. DNA of the CDR3: TGTGCCAGCAGCAAAGTGGATTACTATGGCTACACCTTC.

The table lists this clonotype with a few counts. The DNA for the CDR3 is TGTGCCAGCAGCTCTCCTCGGGGACGTACTAGCACAGATACGCAGTATTTT. Translated: CASSSPRGRTSTDTQYF. This chain uses TRBV9 with TRBJ2-3, with D perhaps assigned TRBD1 or TRBD2 (5 bases each). The germline V gene encodes CDR1 SGDLS and CDR2 YYNGEE. V lost 4 bases, J lost 0 bases, and 18 bases lay in between. There are 17 residues in the CDR3.

This clonotype was seen more than once but under ten times. V usage is TRBV7-2 and J usage is TRBJ2-2; D not certain. With 5 bases removed from V and 5 bases from J, the gap between germline ends came to 9 bases. The CDR3 extends over 13 amino acids. CDR1 is SGHTA and CDR2 is FQGNSA in the germline V gene. The CDR3 is CASSARETGELFF. The CDR3 bases are TGTGCCAGCAGCGCACGCGAAACCGGGGAGCTGTTTTTT. Variable domain in full (rest from reference TRBV7-2 and TRBJ2-2): GAGVSQSPSNKVTEKGKDVELRCDPISGHTALYWYRQSLGQGLEFLIYFQGNSAPDKSGLPSDRFSAERTGGSVSTLTIQRTQQEDSAVYLCASSARETGELFFGEGSRLTVL.

This clonotype was detected a few times. The genes are TRBV11-2 and TRBJ2-1, with TRBD1 matching over 8 bases. Looked up from germline, CDR1 is SGHAT and CDR2 is FQNNGV. V dropped 5 bases and J dropped 6; count of bases not matched to a gene: 9. This CDR3 region has 15 residues. CDR3 DNA: TGTGCCAGCAGCCCTGGACAGGGTCCTTCCAATGAGCAGTTCTTC. It translates to CASSPGQGPSNEQFF. Complete variable domain (other parts from reference TRBV11-2 and TRBJ2-1): EAGVAQSPRYKIIEKRQSVAFWCNPISGHATLYWYQQILGQGPKLLIQFQNNGVVDDSQLPKDRFSAERLKGVDSTLKIQPAKLEDSAVYLCASSPGQGPSNEQFFGPGTRLTVL.

This clonotype was detected a few times. The rearrangement uses TRBV11-2 and TRBJ2-6; tentative D call: TRBD1 (6 bases). This CDR3 contains 17 residues. Trimming removed 2 bases from V and 1 base from J, with 12 bases in between. In germline, CDR1 is SGHAT, CDR2 FQNNGV. The CDR3 DNA follows: TGTGCCAGCAGCTTAACGGTCAGGGGTTCTGGGGCCAACGTCCTGACTTTC. It translates to CASSLTVRGSGANVLTF.

There are a few counts of this clonotype. This chain uses TRBV20-1 with TRBJ2-7; D call uncertain. The germline V gene has CDR1 DFQATT and CDR2 SNEGSKA (reference sequence). Between the trimmed V and J ends, which lost 3 bases and 4 bases, there was a span of 10 bases. CDR3 length: 12 amino acids. The CDR3 reads CSASVLGYEQYV. CDR3 coding DNA: TGCAGTGCTAGCGTCCTAGGATACGAGCAGTACGTC.

This chain links TRBV29-1 with TRBJ1-6; maybe TRBD1 (5 bases). Trimming removed 4 bases at V and 9 bases at J, with 16 bases between. This CDR3 is 14 amino acids long. The V gene's germline CDR1 is SQVTM and CDR2 ANQGSEA. Written as DNA, the CDR3 is TGCAGCGTTGCAGTCTTGGGGGTTGGTTCACCCCTCCACTTT. Its protein is CSVAVLGVGSPLHF.

The chain links TRBV5-1 to TRBJ2-7; 7 nucleotides align to TRBD1. The V segment lost 0 bases and the J segment 9 bases; nucleotides outside the gene matches: 6. This CDR3 is built from 13 residues. Germline V CDR1 and CDR2: SGHRS, YFSETQ. CDR3: CASSLERRGRQYF. The CDR3 DNA is TGCGCCAGCAGCTTGGAGCGCAGGGGGAGGCAGTACTTC.

This clonotype was observed at least ten times. The V call is TRBV5-1, the J call TRBJ2-7; D gene uncertain. The CDR3 covers 15 residues. In germline, CDR1 is SGHRS, CDR2 YFSETQ. V lost 4 bases, J lost 5 bases, and 19 bases lay in between. This chain's CDR3 is CASSLGRPVEDEQYV. The CDR3 DNA reads TGCGCCAGCAGCCTGGGCCGGCCGGTGGAAGACGAGCAGTACGTC.

This chain links TRBV4-1 with TRBJ1-4, with D perhaps matching TRBD1 (5 bases). Trimming took 1 base from V and 8 from J, leaving 14 bases between them. The CDR3 extends over 15 amino acids. The germline V gene encodes CDR1 MGHRA and CDR2 YSYEKL. The CDR3 DNA is TGCGCCAGCAGCCAAGGGGGCGGGGTCTCGGAAAAACTGTTTTTT. Protein: CASSQGGGVSEKLFF.

The rearrangement links TRBV4-1 to TRBJ1-2, with no clear D. The CDR3 contains 15 residues. V gave up 4 bases and J gave up 4 bases, with 16 bases separating them. CDR1 and CDR2 from the germline V gene are MGHRA and YSYEKL. The CDR3 coding sequence is TGCGCCAGCAGCCTCCAAAGCGGGGAGAGCTATGGCTACACCTTC. Translation: CASSLQSGESYGYTF.

The chain is built from TRBV9 and TRBJ2-7; D is unclear. The germline V and J ends were trimmed by 0 bases and 4 bases, with 11 bases remaining between them. The CDR3 spans 14 residues. Germline CDR1 and CDR2: SGDLS and YYNGEE. The CDR3 sequence is CASSVAEPTYEQYF. CDR3 nucleotide sequence: TGTGCCAGCAGCGTAGCAGAACCGACTTACGAGCAGTACTTC. Using reference TRBV9 and TRBJ2-7 for the parts outside the CDR3, the full variable domain is DSGVTQTPKHLITATGQRVTLRCSPRSGDLSVYWYQQSLDQGLQFLIQYYNGEERAKGNILERFSAQQFPDLHSELNLSSLELGDSALYFCASSVAEPTYEQYFGPGTRLTVT.

Only a few counts were recorded for this clonotype. The chain links TRBV5-1 to TRBJ2-5; D uncertain. Germline CDR1 is SGHRS and CDR2 is YFSETQ. This CDR3 comprises 13 residues. Trimming removed 0 bases at V and 5 bases at J, with 8 bases between. The CDR3 DNA sequence: TGCGCCAGCAGCTTGGTGGGTTCGGAGACCCAGTACTTC. Translation: CASSLVGSETQYF. Full variable domain (missing parts from reference TRBV5-1 and TRBJ2-5): KAGVTQTPRYLIKTRGQQVTLSCSPISGHRSVSWYQQTPGQGLQFLFEYFSETQRNKGNFPGRFSGRQFSNSRSEMNVSTLELGDSALYLCASSLVGSETQYFGPGTRLLVL.

In this sample, this clonotype turned up many times. The chain employs TRBV7-2 and TRBJ2-7; D is perhaps TRBD2 (6 bases). Trimming cost V 0 bases and J 5 bases, with 8 bases left between them. Germline V lookup: CDR1 SGHTA, CDR2 FQGNSA. The CDR3 consists of 13 residues. The CDR3 is CASSLAGGDEQYF. CDR3 DNA sequence: TGTGCCAGCAGCTTAGCTGGAGGGGACGAGCAGTACTTC.

This clonotype was counted ten times or more. This chain uses TRBV18 with TRBJ2-3; TRBD1 agrees at 8 bases. The CDR3 has 14 amino acids. Per germline, CDR1 KGHSH and CDR2 LQKENI. Trimming took 5 bases from V and 3 from J; bases not matched to a gene: 4. The CDR3: CASSWTGRTDTQYF. CDR3 DNA: TGTGCCAGCTCATGGACAGGGAGGACAGATACGCAGTATTTT.

This clonotype was counted between two and nine times. The chain links TRBV12-3 or TRBV12-4 to TRBJ2-6; D remains unclear. The CDR3 length is 16 residues. Trimming cost V 7 bases and J 0 bases, with 13 bases left between them. The DNA of the CDR3 is TGTGCCAGCACCTGGACGGCTAGCTCTGGGGCCAACGTCCTGACTTTC. Its protein product is CASTWTASSGANVLTF.

This clonotype was counted a few times. The chain links TRBV20-1 to TRBJ1-1, with TRBD1 identical over 9 bases. This CDR3 is built from 12 residues. Germline values: CDR1 DFQATT, CDR2 SNEGSKA (reference sequence). Trimming removed 3 bases from V and 11 bases from J; junction bases left unmatched: 7. CDR3 loop: CSASEQGAVAFF. The CDR3 region has the DNA TGCAGTGCTAGTGAACAGGGGGCTGTGGCTTTCTTT.

This clonotype was observed at least ten times. V and J are TRBV7-9 and TRBJ1-6, with a weak D call TRBD1 (5 bases). This CDR3 has 17 amino acids. In germline, CDR1 is SEHNR, CDR2 FQNEAQ (reference sequence). V was shortened by 5 bases and J by 5 bases, with 19 bases between the two germline ends. CDR3 DNA sequence: TGTGCCAGCAGCCAACCTTTCGTGGGGGAGAATAATTCACCCCTCCACTTT. Protein sequence: CASSQPFVGENNSPLHF.

The chain has TRBV4-3 and TRBJ2-7, with D tentatively TRBD1 (6 bases). The CDR3 spans 14 residues. V lost 3 bases to trimming and J lost 3 bases, with 12 bases between them. Germline CDR1 LGHNA, CDR2 YSLEER. Written as DNA, the CDR3 is TGCGCCAGCAGCCAGTACCGGGACAACTACGAGCAGTACTTC. Translated, it gives CASSQYRDNYEQYF.

The V gene is TRBV10-2, the J gene TRBJ2-4, with D perhaps TRBD2 (7 bases). V was cut by 9 bases and J by 0 bases, with 12 bases left in between. CDR1 is WSHSY and CDR2 is SAAADI in the germline V gene. The CDR3 spans 14 residues. The chain's CDR3 is CASTGGLAKNIQYF. Here the CDR3 DNA reads TGCGCCAGTACCGGGGGGCTAGCCAAAAACATTCAGTACTTC.